Sequencing of this T cell receptor (beta chain) was carried out in a study of cytomegalovirus exposure and HLA in healthy donors. This CDR3 is 14 amino acids long. The germline CDR1 and CDR2 sequences are MNHNY and SVGAGI (reference sequence). Trimming pared 8 bases from V and 7 bases from J, leaving 18 bases between. PCR amplification relied on 60 Vbeta primers (plus 13 Jbeta primers). Generated by immunoSEQ multiplex PCR, the TCRdb table keeps only in-frame clones and is missing some. Found here are about 140,000 clones; the top ten clones hold approximately 1%. The sample taken for sequencing was PBMCs. This receptor was obtained from a male donor in good health and CMV-seronegative. J is TRBJ1-5 and V is TRBV6-6; tentatively, D is TRBD1 (5 bases). CDR3: CASCRDSPGQPQHF. CDR3 nucleotide sequence: TGTGCCAGCTGCCGGGACTCTCCTGGCCAGCCCCAGCATTTT.